The present TCR beta chain was sequenced within a study of Graves' ophthalmopathy and Graves' hyperthyroidism. Using RNA transcripts, the TCR beta CDR3 regions were amplified. Second-round multiplex PCR followed a first-round RT-PCR using HTBI primers. TCRdb recomputed calls from the multiplex PCR reads with MiXCR, one row per CDR3 protein. The data contain fewer than 600,000 distinct CDR3 sequences, under 15% of them singletons. PBMCs were isolated by Ficoll-Paque density gradient centrifugation, using around 10 ml of fresh peripheral blood as the starting material. The ends were cut back, 4 bases at V and 5 bases at J, with 9 bases in the middle. The CDR3 covers 12 residues. This clonotype appeared many times.

This receptor was identified in a woman under 40 with Graves' ophthalmopathy. V is TRBV12-3 or TRBV12-4 and J is TRBJ2-7; D is unresolved. Material: blood. The CDR3 spells CASSWVSHEQYF. The CDR3 nucleotides read TGTGCCAGCAGTTGGGTGTCCCACGAGCAGTACTTC.